The text below deals with one TCR beta chain. Under the authors' procedure: Estimation of nucleated cell counts was performed using reference gene primer amplification. Clones were read by immunoSEQ multiplex PCR, and TCRdb kept only the in-frame ones, dropping some. Clone size and V and J calls were adopted from that table, with D and trimming inferred from the DNA. This sample has some 89,000 clones, with more than 75% found just once. These data come from a study of blood T cell repertoires in COVID-19. About the research overall: Samples came from the United States, Italy and Spain, spanning acute and convalescent COVID-19.

Germline CDR1 WNHNN, CDR2 SYGVQD (reference sequence). With 6 bases removed from V and 0 bases from J, the gap between germline ends came to 11 bases. This CDR3 comprises 14 residues. This clonotype was obtained from a woman of 80 years or more with acute or convalescent COVID-19. This rearrangement joins TRBV10-1 to TRBJ1-1; TRBD1 is a possible D gene (6 bases). What was sequenced was peripheral blood. CDR3 loop: CASSQGSMNTEAFF. The CDR3 nucleotides are TGCGCCAGCAGCCAGGGGAGCATGAACACTGAAGCTTTCTTT.